This TCR beta chain was captured by sequencing in a study of early T cells in non-severe SARS-CoV-2 infection. This clonotype was counted between two and nine times. V lost 8 bases, J lost 0 bases, and 5 bases lay in between. CDR3 length equals 12 residues. The V gene's germline CDR1 is MNHEY and CDR2 SVGAGI. TCRdb used MiXCR to reprocess the 5' RACE reads, holding one entry per CDR3 protein. The sample contains more than 90,000 distinct CDR3 sequences, roughly an eighth of which appear only once. The source is an adult who was a healthcare worker with PCR-confirmed SARS-CoV-2 infection or an uninfected control (not recorded which). V usage is TRBV6-5 and J usage is TRBJ2-1; D not certain. The sequencing input was whole blood. The CDR3 reads CASWSSYNEQFF. The CDR3 DNA is TGTGCCAGCTGGAGCTCCTACAATGAGCAGTTCTTC.